This TCR beta chain was recorded in a study of shared clonotypes between healthy human individuals. Both CD45RO+ cells and CCR7-negative CD45RA+ TemRA cells were combined to make up CD8 memory. Each PCR replicate from the sorted subsets contained approximately 0.2 ug DNA, which is about 30,000 T cell genomes. The table came from immunoSEQ multiplex PCR; TCRdb's copy has only in-frame clones and leaves some out. The sample holds around 370,000 clones, about 96% seen once. This CDR3 spans 16 amino acids. V was pared by 4 bases and J by 6 bases, with 11 bases of the junction left unmatched. Germline V gives CDR1 MGHRA, CDR2 YSYEKL.

Sequencing was performed on memory CD8+ T cells sorted from blood. The subset: CD45RO+ cells pooled with CCR7-negative TemRA cells. The chain carries TRBV4-1 and TRBJ2-1, with 8 bases matching TRBD1. This sequence was found in a young man in good health. DNA of the CDR3: TGCGCCAGCAGCCTCGGAAAGTCCGGACAGGGCAATGAGCAGTTCTTC. Its translation is CASSLGKSGQGNEQFF.